The rows below give T cell receptor beta chains drawn from one sample of a study of blood T cell repertoires in COVID-19. Libraries were prepared by immunoSEQ multiplex PCR; TCRdb keeps only in-frame clonotypes and omits some of them. Of roughly 67,000 clones detected, roughly nine tenths appear once; the ten largest clones hold 3.5% to 5.5%. The sample taken for sequencing was peripheral blood. Every receptor here comes from a man aged 45-65 years with active COVID-19. The CDR3 runs from the conserved cysteine through the conserved F or W. D genes are given only for firm matches. The size field is filled for only some rows; it gives once, few, many or a size class.

TRBJ2-1	TRBD1	-	TRBV10-3	CAIKTGSSYNEQFF	TGTGCCATCAAGACAGGGAGTTCCTACAATGAGCAGTTCTTC
TRBJ2-5	-	-	TRBV29-1	CSVTRVEETQYF	TGCAGCGTTACCCGGGTGGAGGAGACCCAGTACTTC
TRBJ2-3	TRBD2	-	TRBV9	CASSGTSGGASGTQYF	TGTGCCAGCAGCGGGACTAGCGGGGGGGCCTCGGGTACGCAGTATTTT
TRBJ2-3	TRBD2	-	TRBV10-3	CATSGGADTQYF	TGTGCCACAAGCGGGGGGGCAGATACGCAGTATTTT
TRBJ2-7	TRBD2	-	TRBV10-3	CAISEGLAGGNYEQYF	TGTGCCATCAGTGAAGGATTAGCGGGGGGAAACTACGAGCAGTACTTC
TRBJ2-3	TRBD2	-	TRBV3-1/TRBV3-2	CASSPKGLDWSGRNTQYF	TGTGCCAGCAGCCCAAAAGGCCTCGACTGGAGCGGGAGGAATACGCAGTATTTT
TRBJ2-6	-	-	TRBV27	CASSFQTARHPTSGANVLTF	TGTGCCAGCAGTTTCCAGACAGCCCGACACCCCACCTCTGGGGCCAACGTCCTGACTTTC
TRBJ1-5	TRBD1	-	TRBV6-6	CASQQRDRGNQPQHF	TGTGCCAGTCAGCAGAGGGACAGGGGCAATCAGCCCCAGCATTTT
TRBJ2-7	TRBD1	-	TRBV25-1	CASSVGTGSINEQYF	TGTGCCAGCAGTGTAGGGACAGGGAGTATTAACGAGCAGTACTTC
TRBJ2-1	TRBD2	-	TRBV3-1/TRBV3-2	CASSHFLAGGYNEQFF	TGTGCCAGCAGCCATTTCCTAGCGGGGGGTTACAATGAGCAGTTCTTC
TRBJ1-5	-	once	TRBV3-1/TRBV3-2	CASSQGGYSNQPQHF	TGTGCCAGCAGCCAAGGGGGCTATAGCAATCAGCCCCAGCATTTT
TRBJ2-2	-	-	TRBV4-3	CASSPGWNTGELFF	TGCGCCAGCAGCCCCGGGTGGAACACCGGGGAGCTGTTTTTT
TRBJ1-1	TRBD1	-	TRBV5-4	CASSLLTTGVQAFF	TGTGCCAGCAGTCTTCTAACGACAGGGGTGCAGGCTTTCTTT
TRBJ2-7	TRBD2	-	TRBV28	CASSSSGTYEQYF	TGTGCCAGCAGTTCCAGCGGGACCTACGAGCAGTACTTC
TRBJ1-3	TRBD1	-	TRBV5-6	CASSPAPQQGLNTIYF	TGTGCCAGCAGCCCGGCACCGCAACAGGGGTTAAACACCATATATTTT
TRBJ2-2	-	-	TRBV7-9	CASSLGRFGDTGELFF	TGTGCCAGCAGCCTCGGGCGCTTCGGGGATACCGGGGAGCTGTTTTTT
TRBJ1-5	-	-	TRBV28	CASSLAGSQPQHF	TGTGCCAGCAGTTTAGCGGGAAGTCAGCCCCAGCATTTT
TRBJ2-1	TRBD2	-	TRBV9	CASSVTPTSGEDNEQFF	TGTGCCAGCAGCGTAACACCGACTAGCGGGGAAGACAATGAGCAGTTCTTC
TRBJ2-1	TRBD1	-	TRBV24-1	CATSDPQGRGTGGGEQFF	TGTGCCACCAGTGACCCCCAGGGGAGAGGGACAGGGGGTGGGGAGCAGTTCTTC
TRBJ1-2	TRBD1	-	TRBV7-3	CASSLIGGGDGYTF	TGTGCCAGCAGCTTAATCGGAGGGGGCGATGGCTACACCTTC
TRBJ2-3	-	-	TRBV28	CASSPRKRASTDTQYF	TGTGCCAGCAGTCCCCGTAAGAGAGCTAGCACAGATACGCAGTATTTT
TRBJ2-1	TRBD2	-	TRBV4-2	CASSHSLAGGQNEQFF	TGTGCCAGCAGCCACTCCCTAGCGGGGGGGCAGAATGAGCAGTTCTTC
TRBJ2-1	TRBD2	-	TRBV3-1/TRBV3-2	CASSGSGRAPSNEQFF	TGTGCCAGCAGCGGTAGCGGGAGGGCCCCCTCCAATGAGCAGTTCTTC
TRBJ2-1	TRBD2	once	TRBV6-4	CASSSGGANEQFF	TGTGCCAGCAGTAGCGGGGGGGCCAATGAGCAGTTCTTC
TRBJ2-3	TRBD1	-	TRBV18	CASSPTGATDTQYF	TGTGCCAGCTCACCGACAGGGGCGACAGATACGCAGTATTTT
TRBJ2-1	TRBD2	-	TRBV4-1	CASSLRTSGSSYNEQFF	TGCGCCAGCAGCTTGCGGACTAGCGGAAGCTCCTACAATGAGCAGTTCTTC
TRBJ2-7	-	-	TRBV5-5	CASSLASSQTSYEQYF	TGTGCCAGCAGCTTGGCTTCTAGCCAAACCTCCTACGAGCAGTACTTC
TRBJ1-3	-	-	TRBV9	CASSQGSGNTIYF	TGTGCCAGCAGTCAGGGCTCTGGAAACACCATATATTTT
TRBJ2-7	-	-	TRBV7-9	CASSPGFSTYEQYF	TGTGCCAGCAGCCCGGGATTTTCAACCTACGAGCAGTACTTC
TRBJ2-3	-	few	TRBV7-3	CASSLSIRSTDTQYF	TGTGCCAGCAGCTTATCCATCCGGAGCACAGATACGCAGTATTTT
TRBJ2-7	-	once	TRBV6-5	CASWANRVGLEQYF	TGTGCCAGCTGGGCTAACAGGGTAGGGCTCGAGCAGTACTTC
TRBJ1-4	-	-	TRBV5-1	CASSPGTINEKLFF	TGCGCCAGCAGTCCCGGGACTATCAATGAAAAACTGTTTTTT
TRBJ2-1	-	-	TRBV29-1	CSVERSYYNEQFF	TGCAGCGTTGAGCGGAGCTACTACAATGAGCAGTTCTTC
TRBJ2-4	-	-	TRBV21-1	CASSKGGDRATTALKNIQYF	TGTGCCAGCAGCAAAGGTGGGGACAGGGCAACTACAGCCTTAAAAAACATTCAGTACTTC
TRBJ2-1	-	-	TRBV5-5	CASSFWERNNEQFF	TGTGCCAGCAGCTTCTGGGAGCGGAACAATGAGCAGTTCTTC
TRBJ2-1	TRBD2	-	TRBV7-2	CASSLVSGRANEQFF	TGTGCCAGCAGCTTAGTCAGCGGGAGGGCCAATGAGCAGTTCTTC
TRBJ2-2	-	-	TRBV29-1	CSEKTDGNTGELFF	TGCAGCGAAAAGACAGACGGGAACACCGGGGAGCTGTTTTTT
TRBJ2-3	-	-	TRBV6-2/TRBV6-3	CASSRGEVDTQYF	TGTGCCAGCAGTCGGGGAGAAGTAGATACGCAGTATTTT
TRBJ2-5	-	-	TRBV11-3	CASSLVFNQETQYF	TGTGCCAGCAGCTTAGTCTTTAACCAAGAGACCCAGTACTTC
TRBJ2-6	TRBD1	-	TRBV7-3	CASSIRRQGAGANVLTF	TGTGCCAGCAGCATAAGGCGCCAGGGGGCCGGGGCCAACGTCCTGACTTTC
TRBJ2-7	TRBD1	once	TRBV7-2	CASSTGTGTYEQYF	TGTGCCAGCAGCACCGGGACAGGGACCTACGAGCAGTACTTC
TRBJ1-5	-	-	TRBV5-8	CASSSRQVGQPQHF	TGTGCCAGCAGCTCCCGACAGGTCGGTCAGCCCCAGCATTTT
TRBJ1-2	TRBD1	-	TRBV11-2	CASRWIGGTANYGYTF	TGTGCCAGCAGATGGATAGGGGGGACAGCTAACTATGGCTACACCTTC
TRBJ2-7	-	-	TRBV6-5	CASRIWDTYEQYF	TGTGCCAGCAGGATTTGGGACACCTACGAGCAGTACTTC
TRBJ2-3	-	once	TRBV9	CASSRSGSDTQYF	TGTGCCAGCAGCCGCTCAGGGTCAGATACGCAGTATTTT
TRBJ2-3	TRBD2	-	TRBV9	CASSVGAGRTDTQYF	TGTGCCAGCAGCGTAGGAGCGGGACGGACAGATACGCAGTATTTT
TRBJ2-3	TRBD2	once	TRBV5-1	CASTEGLASDTQYF	TGCGCCAGCACCGAGGGACTAGCCTCAGATACGCAGTATTTT
TRBJ2-5	TRBD2	once	TRBV5-1	CASSTGGRASETQYF	TGCGCCAGCAGCACGGGCGGGAGGGCGTCAGAGACCCAGTACTTC
TRBJ2-5	TRBD2	-	TRBV4-2	CASSRGLAGSETQYF	TGTGCCAGCAGCCGAGGACTAGCGGGGTCGGAGACCCAGTACTTC
TRBJ2-5	TRBD2	-	TRBV5-1	CASIVGVAGHGETQYF	TGCGCCAGCATAGTTGGGGTAGCGGGTCATGGCGAGACCCAGTACTTC
TRBJ2-7	-	-	TRBV7-2	CASSLGSSAGLTYEQYF	TGTGCCAGCAGCTTAGGGAGCTCGGCGGGGCTAACCTACGAGCAGTACTTC